The present T cell receptor (beta chain) was sequenced within a study of cytomegalovirus exposure and HLA in healthy donors. For the study at large: Earlier findings included 117 million unique TCR beta sequences obtained from 180 million or so T cells. Findings and limits, study-wide: From TCR beta sequences, most subjects' HLA-A and HLA-B alleles were reportedly predicted accurately. Earlier analysis found most TCR beta V segments productive about 90% or about 30% of the time. Later analysis showed TCR association rates varying by HLA locus, highest for DRB1 and lowest for HLA-C.

Researchers ran the PCR with 60 Vbeta and 13 Jbeta primers. The method was immunoSEQ multiplex PCR; TCRdb's version includes in-frame clones alone and lacks a portion of them. The data show over 130,000 clones, with around 80% seen just once and 1.5% to 2% held by the top ten. As regards this clone: As yet, its antigen is unknown.

J was trimmed by 0 bases and V by 2 bases; bases with no gene match: 3. The CDR3 covers 16 residues. Germline-derived CDR1 and CDR2 are SGHNT and YYREEE (reference sequence). The TCR sequence derives from a man aged 35 to 55 in good health and CMV-seronegative. The material sequenced was PBMCs. This chain uses TRBV5-4 with TRBJ2-1; 9 bases are a match to TRBD2. The CDR3 loop reads CASSFGSGSSYNEQFF. CDR3 nucleotide sequence: TGTGCCAGCAGCTTCGGTAGCGGGAGCTCCTACAATGAGCAGTTCTTC.